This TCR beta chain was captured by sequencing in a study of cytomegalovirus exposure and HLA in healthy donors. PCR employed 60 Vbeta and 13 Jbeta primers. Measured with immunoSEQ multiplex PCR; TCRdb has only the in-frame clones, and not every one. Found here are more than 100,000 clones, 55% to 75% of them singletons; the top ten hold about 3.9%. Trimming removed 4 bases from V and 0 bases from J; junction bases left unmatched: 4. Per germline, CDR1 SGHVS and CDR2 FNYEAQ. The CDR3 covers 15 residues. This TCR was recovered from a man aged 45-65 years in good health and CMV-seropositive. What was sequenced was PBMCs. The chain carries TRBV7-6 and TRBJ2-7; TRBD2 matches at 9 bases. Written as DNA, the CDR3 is TGTGCCAGCAGCTCCTCTAGCGGGGACTCCTACGAGCAGTACTTC. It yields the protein CASSSSSGDSYEQYF. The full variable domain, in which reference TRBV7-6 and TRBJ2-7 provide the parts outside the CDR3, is GAGVSQSPRYKVTKRGQDVALRCDPISGHVSLYWYRQALGQGPEFLTYFNYEAQQDKSGLPNDRFSAERPEGSISTLTIQRTEQRDSAMYRCASSSSSGDSYEQYFGPGTRLTVT.